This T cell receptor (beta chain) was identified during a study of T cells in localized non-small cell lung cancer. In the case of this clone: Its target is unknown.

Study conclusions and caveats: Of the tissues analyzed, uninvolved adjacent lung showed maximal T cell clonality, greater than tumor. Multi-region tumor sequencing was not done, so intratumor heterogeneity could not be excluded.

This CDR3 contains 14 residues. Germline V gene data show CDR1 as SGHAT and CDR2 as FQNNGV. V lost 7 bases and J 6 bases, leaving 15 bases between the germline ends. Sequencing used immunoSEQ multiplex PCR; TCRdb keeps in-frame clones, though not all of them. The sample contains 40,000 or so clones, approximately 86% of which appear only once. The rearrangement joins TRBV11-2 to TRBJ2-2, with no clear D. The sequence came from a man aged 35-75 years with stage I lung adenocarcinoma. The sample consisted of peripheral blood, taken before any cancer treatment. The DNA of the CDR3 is TGTGCCAGCACCCCCGACCCGACGGCCGGGGAGCTGTTTTTT. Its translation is CASTPDPTAGELFF.